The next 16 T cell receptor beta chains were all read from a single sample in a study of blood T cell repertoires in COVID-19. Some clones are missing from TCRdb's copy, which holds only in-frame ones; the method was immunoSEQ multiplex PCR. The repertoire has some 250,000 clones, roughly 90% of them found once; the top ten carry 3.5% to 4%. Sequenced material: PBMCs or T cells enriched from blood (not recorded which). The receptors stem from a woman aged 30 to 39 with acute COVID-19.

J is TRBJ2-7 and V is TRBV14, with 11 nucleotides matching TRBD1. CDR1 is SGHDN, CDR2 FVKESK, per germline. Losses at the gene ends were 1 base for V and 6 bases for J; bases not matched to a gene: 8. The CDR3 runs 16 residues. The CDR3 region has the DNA TGTGCCAGCAGCCAAGCGGCAGGACAGGGGGCGGGCGAGCAGTACTTC. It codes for CASSQAAGQGAGEQYF.

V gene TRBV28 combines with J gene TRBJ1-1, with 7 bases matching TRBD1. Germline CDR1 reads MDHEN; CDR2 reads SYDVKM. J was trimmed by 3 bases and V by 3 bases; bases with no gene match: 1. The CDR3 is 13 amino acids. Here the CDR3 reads CASSLTGHTEAFF. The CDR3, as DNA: TGTGCCAGCAGTTTGACAGGGCACACTGAAGCTTTCTTT.

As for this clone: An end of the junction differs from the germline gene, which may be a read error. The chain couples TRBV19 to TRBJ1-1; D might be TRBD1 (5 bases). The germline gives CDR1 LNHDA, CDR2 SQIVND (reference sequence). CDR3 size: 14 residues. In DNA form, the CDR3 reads TGTGCGAGTAAGGGAACGCAGGGGAACACTGAAGCTTTCTTT. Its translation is CASKGTQGNTEAFF.

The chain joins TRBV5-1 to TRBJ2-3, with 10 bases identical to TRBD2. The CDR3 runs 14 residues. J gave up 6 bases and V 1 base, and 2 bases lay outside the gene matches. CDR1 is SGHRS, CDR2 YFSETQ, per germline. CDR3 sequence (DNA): TGCGCCAGCAGCTTGTTACTAGCGGGGGATACGCAGTATTTT. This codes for CASSLLLAGDTQYF. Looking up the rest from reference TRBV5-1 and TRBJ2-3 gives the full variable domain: KAGVTQTPRYLIKTRGQQVTLSCSPISGHRSVSWYQQTPGQGLQFLFEYFSETQRNKGNFPGRFSGRQFSNSRSEMNVSTLELGDSALYLCASSLLLAGDTQYFGPGTRLTVL.

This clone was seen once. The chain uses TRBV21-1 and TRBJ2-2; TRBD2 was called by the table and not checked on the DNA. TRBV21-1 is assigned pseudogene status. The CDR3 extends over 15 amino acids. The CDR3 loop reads CASSKTSGYTGELFF. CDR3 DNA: TGTGCCAGCAGCAAGACTAGCGGATACACCGGGGAGCTGTTTTTT.

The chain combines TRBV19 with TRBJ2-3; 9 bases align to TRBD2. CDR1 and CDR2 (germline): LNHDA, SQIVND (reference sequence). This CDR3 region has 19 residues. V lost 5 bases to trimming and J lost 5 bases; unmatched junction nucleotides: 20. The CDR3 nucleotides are TGTGCCAGTAGTCCCCGACAGGGCGTTAGCGGGGGATATGTAGATACGCAGTATTTT. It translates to CASSPRQGVSGGYVDTQYF.

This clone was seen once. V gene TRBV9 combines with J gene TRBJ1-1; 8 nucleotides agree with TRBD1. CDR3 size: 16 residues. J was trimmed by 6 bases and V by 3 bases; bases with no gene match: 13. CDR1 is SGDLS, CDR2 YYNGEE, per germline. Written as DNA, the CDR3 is TGTGCCAGCAGCGGGGGCCCCGACAGGGGATCGCCTGAAGCTTTCTTT. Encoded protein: CASSGGPDRGSPEAFF.

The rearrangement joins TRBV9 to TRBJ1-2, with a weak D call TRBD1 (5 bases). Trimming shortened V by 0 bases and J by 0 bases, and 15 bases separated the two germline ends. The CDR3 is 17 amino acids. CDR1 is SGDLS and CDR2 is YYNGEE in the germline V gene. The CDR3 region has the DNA TGTGCCAGCAGCGTAGACCGGCGGGGGACGGCTAACTATGGCTACACCTTC. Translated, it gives CASSVDRRGTANYGYTF.

The CDR3 DNA follows: TGTGCCAGCAGCCAAGCTCACAGGGGGAAAACCCAGAGCTCCTACGAGCAGTACTTC. As protein: CASSQAHRGKTQSSYEQYF. The V gene is TRBV3-1 (or the pseudogene TRBV3-2), the J gene TRBJ2-7, with 8 bases matching TRBD1. The CDR3 totals 19 residues. Germline-derived CDR1 and CDR2 are LGHDT and YNNKEL (reference sequence). J lost 0 bases, V lost 1 base, and 14 bases had no gene match.

The CDR3 region has the DNA TGTGCCAGCCGACAGGCTAGCGGGGGGGGTGAGCAGTTCTTC. Translated: CASRQASGGGEQFF. The V gene is TRBV18, the J gene TRBJ2-1, with 12 bases that match TRBD2. Germline V gives CDR1 KGHSH, CDR2 LQKENI. This CDR3 is 14 amino acids long. Trimming took 8 bases from V and 9 from J; bases not matched to a gene: 8. Supplemented by reference TRBV18 and TRBJ2-1, the full variable domain reads NAGVMQNPRHLVRRRGQEARLRCSPMKGHSHVYWYRQLPEEGLKFMVYLQKENIIDESGMPKERFSAEFPKEGPSILRIQQVVRGDSAAYFCASRQASGGGEQFFGPGTRLTVL.

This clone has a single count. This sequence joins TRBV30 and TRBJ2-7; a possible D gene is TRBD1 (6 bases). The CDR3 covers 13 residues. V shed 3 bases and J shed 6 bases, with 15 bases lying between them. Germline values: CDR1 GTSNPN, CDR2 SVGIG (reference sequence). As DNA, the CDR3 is TGTGCCTGGAGCGCAACAACAGGGCTCGAGCAGTACTTC. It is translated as CAWSATTGLEQYF.

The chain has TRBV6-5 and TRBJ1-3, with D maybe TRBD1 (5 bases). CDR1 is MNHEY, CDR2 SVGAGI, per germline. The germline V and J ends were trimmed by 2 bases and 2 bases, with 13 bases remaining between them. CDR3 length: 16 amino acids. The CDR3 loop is CASSYLGTVTGNTIYF. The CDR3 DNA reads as TGTGCCAGCAGTTACCTCGGGACTGTGACTGGAAACACCATATATTTT.

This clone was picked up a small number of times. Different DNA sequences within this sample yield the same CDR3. CDR3 nucleotides: TGTGCCAGCAGTTACTTGAGCTCCTACGAGCAGTACTTC. Translated: CASSYLSSYEQYF. The chain has TRBV6-2 or TRBV6-3 and TRBJ2-7; D unresolved. V lost 1 base and J lost 0, with 4 bases in between. Germline CDR1 is MNHEY and CDR2 is SVGEGT. This CDR3 is 13 amino acids long.

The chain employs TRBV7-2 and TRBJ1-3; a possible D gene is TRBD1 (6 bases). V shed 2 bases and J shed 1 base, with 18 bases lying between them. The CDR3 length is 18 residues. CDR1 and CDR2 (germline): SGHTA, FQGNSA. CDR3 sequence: CASSLRRPGGLSGNTIYF. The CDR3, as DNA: TGTGCCAGCAGCTTAAGGAGGCCCGGGGGGCTTTCTGGAAACACCATATATTTT.

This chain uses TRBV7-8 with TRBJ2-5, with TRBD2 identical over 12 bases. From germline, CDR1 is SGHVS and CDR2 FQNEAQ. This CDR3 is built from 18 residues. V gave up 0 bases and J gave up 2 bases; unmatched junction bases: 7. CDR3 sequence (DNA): TGTGCCAGCAGCTTAGCGTTAGGACTAGCGGGGATTCAAGAGACCCAGTACTTC. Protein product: CASSLALGLAGIQETQYF.

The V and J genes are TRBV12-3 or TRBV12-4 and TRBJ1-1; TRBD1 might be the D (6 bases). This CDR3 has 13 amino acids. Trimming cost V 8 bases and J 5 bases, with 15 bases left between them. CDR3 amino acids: CASRLLGATEAFF. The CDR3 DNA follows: TGTGCCAGCCGGTTGTTGGGGGCAACTGAAGCTTTCTTT.